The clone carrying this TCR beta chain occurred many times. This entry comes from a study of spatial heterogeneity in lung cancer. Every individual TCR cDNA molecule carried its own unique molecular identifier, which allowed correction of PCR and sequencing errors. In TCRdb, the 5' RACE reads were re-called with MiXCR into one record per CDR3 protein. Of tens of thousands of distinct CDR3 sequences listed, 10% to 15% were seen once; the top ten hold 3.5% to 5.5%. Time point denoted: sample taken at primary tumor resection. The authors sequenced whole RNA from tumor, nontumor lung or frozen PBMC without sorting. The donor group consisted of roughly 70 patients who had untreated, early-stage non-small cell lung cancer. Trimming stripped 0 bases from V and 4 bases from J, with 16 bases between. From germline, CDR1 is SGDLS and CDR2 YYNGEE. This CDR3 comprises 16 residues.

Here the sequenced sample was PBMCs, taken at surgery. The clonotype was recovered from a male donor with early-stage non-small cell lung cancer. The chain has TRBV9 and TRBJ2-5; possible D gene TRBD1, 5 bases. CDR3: CASSVAVGRLLETQYF. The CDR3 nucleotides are TGTGCCAGCAGCGTAGCGGTGGGGCGACTCCTAGAGACCCAGTACTTC.